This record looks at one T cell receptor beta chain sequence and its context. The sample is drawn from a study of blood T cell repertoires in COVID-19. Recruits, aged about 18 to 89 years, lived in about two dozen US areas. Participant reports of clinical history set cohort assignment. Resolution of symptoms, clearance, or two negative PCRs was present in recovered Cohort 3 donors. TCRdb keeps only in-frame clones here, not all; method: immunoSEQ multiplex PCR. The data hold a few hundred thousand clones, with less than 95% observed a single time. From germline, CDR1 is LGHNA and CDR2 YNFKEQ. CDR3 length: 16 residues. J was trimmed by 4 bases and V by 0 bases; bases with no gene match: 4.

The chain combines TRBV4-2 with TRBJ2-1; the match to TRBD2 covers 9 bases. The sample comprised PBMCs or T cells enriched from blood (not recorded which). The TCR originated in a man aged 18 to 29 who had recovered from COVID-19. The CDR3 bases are TGTGCCAGCAGCCAAGATCGACTAGCGGCTTACAATGAGCAGTTCTTC. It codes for CASSQDRLAAYNEQFF.